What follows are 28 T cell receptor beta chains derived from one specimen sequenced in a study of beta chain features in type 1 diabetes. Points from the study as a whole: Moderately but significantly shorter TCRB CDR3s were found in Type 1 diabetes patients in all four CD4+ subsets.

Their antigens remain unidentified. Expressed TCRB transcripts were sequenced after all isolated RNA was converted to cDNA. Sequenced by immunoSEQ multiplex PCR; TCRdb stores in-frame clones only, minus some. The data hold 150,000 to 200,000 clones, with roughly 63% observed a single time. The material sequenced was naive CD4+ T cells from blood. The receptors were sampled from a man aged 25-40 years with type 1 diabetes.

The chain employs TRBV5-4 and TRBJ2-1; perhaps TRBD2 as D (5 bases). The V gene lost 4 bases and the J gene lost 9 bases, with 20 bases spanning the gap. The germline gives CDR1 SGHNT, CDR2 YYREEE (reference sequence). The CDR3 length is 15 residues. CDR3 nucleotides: TGTGCCAGCAGCAAGGGCCAGATGGCGGGTGCTGAGCAGTTCTTC. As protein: CASSKGQMAGAEQFF.

CDR3 coding DNA: TGTGCCAGCAGCTCGACAGGGGATCACAATCAGCCCCAGCATTTT. This codes for CASSSTGDHNQPQHF. The chain carries TRBV9 and TRBJ1-5; 8 nucleotides line up with TRBD1. This CDR3 region has 15 residues. The V gene end was trimmed by 4 bases and the J gene end by 3 bases; junction bases not matched to a gene: 6. Germline V gene sequence: CDR1 SGDLS, CDR2 YYNGEE.

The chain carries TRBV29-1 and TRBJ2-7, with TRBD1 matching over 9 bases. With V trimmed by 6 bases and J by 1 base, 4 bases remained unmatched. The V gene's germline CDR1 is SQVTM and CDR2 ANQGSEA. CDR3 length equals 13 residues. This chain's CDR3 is CSVAGQGSYEQYF. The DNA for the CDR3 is TGCAGCGTGGCGGGACAGGGTTCCTACGAGCAGTACTTC.

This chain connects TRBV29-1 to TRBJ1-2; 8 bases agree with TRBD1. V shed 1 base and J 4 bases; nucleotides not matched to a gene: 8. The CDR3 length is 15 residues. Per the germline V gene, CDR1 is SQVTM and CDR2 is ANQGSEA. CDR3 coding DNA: TGCAGCGTTGAAGCCTCAGGGGGCGCGGGCTATGGCTACACCTTC. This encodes CSVEASGGAGYGYTF.

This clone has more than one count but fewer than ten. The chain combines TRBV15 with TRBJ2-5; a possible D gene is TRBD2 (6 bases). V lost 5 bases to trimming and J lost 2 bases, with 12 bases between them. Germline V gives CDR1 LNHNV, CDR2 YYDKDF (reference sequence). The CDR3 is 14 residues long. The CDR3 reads CATSPGAGQETQYF. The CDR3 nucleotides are TGTGCCACCAGCCCTGGGGCGGGACAAGAGACCCAGTACTTC.

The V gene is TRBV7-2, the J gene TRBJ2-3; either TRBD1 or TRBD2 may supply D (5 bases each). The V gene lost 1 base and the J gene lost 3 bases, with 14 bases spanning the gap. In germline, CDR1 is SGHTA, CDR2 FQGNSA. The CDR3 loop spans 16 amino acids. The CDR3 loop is CASSLDPGPGTDTQYF. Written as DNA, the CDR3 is TGTGCCAGCAGCTTAGACCCGGGGCCAGGGACAGATACGCAGTATTTT.

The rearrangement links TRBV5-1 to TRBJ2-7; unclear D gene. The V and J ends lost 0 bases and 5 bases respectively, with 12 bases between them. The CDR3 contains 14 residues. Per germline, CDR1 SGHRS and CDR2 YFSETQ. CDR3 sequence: CASSLGTVGNEQYF. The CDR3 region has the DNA TGCGCCAGCAGCTTGGGAACCGTAGGAAACGAGCAGTACTTC.

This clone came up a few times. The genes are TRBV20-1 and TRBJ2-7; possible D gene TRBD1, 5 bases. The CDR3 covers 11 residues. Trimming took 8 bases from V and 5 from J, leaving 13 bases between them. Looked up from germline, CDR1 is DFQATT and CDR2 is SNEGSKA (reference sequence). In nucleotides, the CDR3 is TGCAGTCCTCGCAGGGTGGACGAGCAGTACTTC. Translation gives CSPRRVDEQYF.

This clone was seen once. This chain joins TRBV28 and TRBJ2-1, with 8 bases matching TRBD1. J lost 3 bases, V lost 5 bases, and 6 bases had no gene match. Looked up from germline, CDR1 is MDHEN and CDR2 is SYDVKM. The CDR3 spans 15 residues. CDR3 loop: CASSPGGFDYNEQFF. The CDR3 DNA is TGTGCCAGCAGTCCAGGGGGCTTCGACTACAATGAGCAGTTCTTC. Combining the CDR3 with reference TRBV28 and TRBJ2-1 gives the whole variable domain DVKVTQSSRYLVKRTGEKVFLECVQDMDHENMFWYRQDPGLGLRLIYFSYDVKMKEKGDIPEGYSVSREKKERFSLILESASTNQTSMYLCASSPGGFDYNEQFFGPGTRLTVL.

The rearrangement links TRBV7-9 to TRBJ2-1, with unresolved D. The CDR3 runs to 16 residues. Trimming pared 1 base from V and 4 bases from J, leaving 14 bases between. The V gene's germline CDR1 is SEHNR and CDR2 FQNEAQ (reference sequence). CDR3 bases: TGTGCCAGCAGCTTAGGAGGACCGCTGGCATACAATGAGCAGTTCTTC. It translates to CASSLGGPLAYNEQFF.

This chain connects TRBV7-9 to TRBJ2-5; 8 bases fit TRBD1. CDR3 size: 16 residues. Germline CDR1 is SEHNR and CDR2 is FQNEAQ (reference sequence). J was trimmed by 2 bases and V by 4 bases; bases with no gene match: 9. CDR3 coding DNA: TGTGCCAGCAGCTCAACCCTACAGGGGGGACAAGAGACCCAGTACTTC. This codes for CASSSTLQGGQETQYF.

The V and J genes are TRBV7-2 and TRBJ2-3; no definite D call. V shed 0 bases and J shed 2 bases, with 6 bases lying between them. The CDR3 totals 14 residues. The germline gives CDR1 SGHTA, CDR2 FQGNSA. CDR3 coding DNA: TGTGCCAGCAGCTTAGCAACTTACACAGATACGCAGTATTTT. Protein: CASSLATYTDTQYF.

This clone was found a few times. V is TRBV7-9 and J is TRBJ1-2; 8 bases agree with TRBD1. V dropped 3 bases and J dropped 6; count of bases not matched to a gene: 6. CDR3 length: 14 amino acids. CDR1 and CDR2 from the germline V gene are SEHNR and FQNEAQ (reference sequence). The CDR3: CASSFGRTGHGYTF. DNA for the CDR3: TGTGCCAGCAGCTTCGGAAGGACAGGGCATGGCTACACCTTC.

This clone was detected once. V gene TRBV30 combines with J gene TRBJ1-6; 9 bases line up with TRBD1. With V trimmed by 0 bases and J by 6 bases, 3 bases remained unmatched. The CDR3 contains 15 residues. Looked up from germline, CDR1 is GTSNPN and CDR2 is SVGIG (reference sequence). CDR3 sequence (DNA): TGTGCCTGGAGTGTAGCGGACAGGGGTAATTCACCCCTCCACTTT. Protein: CAWSVADRGNSPLHF.

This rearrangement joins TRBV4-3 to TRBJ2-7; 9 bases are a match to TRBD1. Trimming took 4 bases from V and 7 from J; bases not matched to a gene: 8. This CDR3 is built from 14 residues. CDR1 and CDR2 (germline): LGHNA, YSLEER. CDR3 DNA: TGCGCCAGCAGCCCTCAACAGGGGGCGACTGAGCAGTACTTC. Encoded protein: CASSPQQGATEQYF.

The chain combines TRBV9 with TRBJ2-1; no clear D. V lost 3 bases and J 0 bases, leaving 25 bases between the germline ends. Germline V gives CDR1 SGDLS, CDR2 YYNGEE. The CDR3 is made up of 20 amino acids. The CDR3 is CASSEGINRLGDLSYNEQFF. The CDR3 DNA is TGTGCCAGCAGCGAAGGAATTAATCGTCTGGGTGATCTCTCCTACAATGAGCAGTTCTTC.

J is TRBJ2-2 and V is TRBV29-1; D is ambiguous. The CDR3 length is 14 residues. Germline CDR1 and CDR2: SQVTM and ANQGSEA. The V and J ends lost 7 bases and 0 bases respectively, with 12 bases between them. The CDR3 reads CSARQGTNTGELFF. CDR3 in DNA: TGCAGCGCCCGCCAAGGCACGAACACCGGGGAGCTGTTTTTT.

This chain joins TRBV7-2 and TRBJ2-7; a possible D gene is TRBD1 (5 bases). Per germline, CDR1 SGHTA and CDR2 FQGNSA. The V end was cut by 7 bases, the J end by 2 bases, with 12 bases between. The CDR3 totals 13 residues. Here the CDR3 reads CASTETVTYEQYF. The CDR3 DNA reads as TGTGCCAGCACCGAGACAGTGACCTACGAGCAGTACTTC.

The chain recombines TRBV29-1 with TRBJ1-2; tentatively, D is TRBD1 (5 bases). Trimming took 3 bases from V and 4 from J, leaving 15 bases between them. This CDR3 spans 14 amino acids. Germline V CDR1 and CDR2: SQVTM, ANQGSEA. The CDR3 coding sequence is TGCAGCGTTGAGACAGTGCGAGGGCTCTATGGCTACACCTTC. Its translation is CSVETVRGLYGYTF.

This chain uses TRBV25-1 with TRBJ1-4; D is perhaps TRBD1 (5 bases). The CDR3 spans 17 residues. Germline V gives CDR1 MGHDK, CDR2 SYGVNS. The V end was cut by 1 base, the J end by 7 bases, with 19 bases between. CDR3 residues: CASSESRTDNRGEKLFF. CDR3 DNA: TGTGCCAGCAGTGAATCGCGCACGGACAATAGAGGTGAAAAACTGTTTTTT.

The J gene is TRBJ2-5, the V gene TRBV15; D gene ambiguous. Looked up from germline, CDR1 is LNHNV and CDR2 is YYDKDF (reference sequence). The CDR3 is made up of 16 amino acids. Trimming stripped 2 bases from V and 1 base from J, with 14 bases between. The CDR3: CATSRWKTELQETQYF. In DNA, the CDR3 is TGTGCCACCAGCAGATGGAAAACAGAACTCCAAGAGACCCAGTACTTC.

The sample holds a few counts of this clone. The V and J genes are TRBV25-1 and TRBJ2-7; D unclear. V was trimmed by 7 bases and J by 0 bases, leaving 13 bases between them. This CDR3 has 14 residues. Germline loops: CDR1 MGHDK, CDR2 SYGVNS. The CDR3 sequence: CASTGWKNSYEQYF. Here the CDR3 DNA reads TGTGCCAGCACCGGATGGAAAAACTCCTACGAGCAGTACTTC.

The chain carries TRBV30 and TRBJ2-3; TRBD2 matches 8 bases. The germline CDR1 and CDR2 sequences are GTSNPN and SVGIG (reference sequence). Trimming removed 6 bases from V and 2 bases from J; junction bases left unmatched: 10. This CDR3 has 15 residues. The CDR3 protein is CACGVRGGLTDTQYF. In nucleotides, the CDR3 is TGTGCCTGTGGAGTCCGCGGGGGGCTCACAGATACGCAGTATTTT.

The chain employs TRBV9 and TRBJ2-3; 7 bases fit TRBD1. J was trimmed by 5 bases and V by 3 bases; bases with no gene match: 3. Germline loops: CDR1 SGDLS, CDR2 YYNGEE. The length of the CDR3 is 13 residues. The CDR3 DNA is TGTGCCAGCAGCGCAAGACAGGGAGATACGCAGTATTTT. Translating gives CASSARQGDTQYF.

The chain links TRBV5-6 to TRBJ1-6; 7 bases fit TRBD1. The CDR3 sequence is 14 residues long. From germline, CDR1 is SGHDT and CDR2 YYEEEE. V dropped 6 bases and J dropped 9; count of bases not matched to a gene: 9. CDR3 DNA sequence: TGTGCCAGCACCCTGGACAGGAAAAGTTCACCCCTCCACTTT. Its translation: CASTLDRKSSPLHF.

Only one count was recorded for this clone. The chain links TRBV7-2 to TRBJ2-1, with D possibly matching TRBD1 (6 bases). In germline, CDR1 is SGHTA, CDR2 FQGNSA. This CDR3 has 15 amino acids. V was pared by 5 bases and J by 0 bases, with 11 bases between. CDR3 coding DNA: TGTGCCAGCAGCCGGGACAAAGGCTCCTACAATGAGCAGTTCTTC. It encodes CASSRDKGSYNEQFF.

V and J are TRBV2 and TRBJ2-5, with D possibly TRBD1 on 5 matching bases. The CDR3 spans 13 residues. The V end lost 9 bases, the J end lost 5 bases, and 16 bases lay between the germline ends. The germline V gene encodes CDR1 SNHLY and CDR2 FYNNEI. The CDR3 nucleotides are TGTGCCAGTTGCCTGGGGCTGGATGAGACCCAGTACTTC. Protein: CASCLGLDETQYF.

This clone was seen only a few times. The DNA of the CDR3 is TGTGCCAGCAGCTTAGGCGGAGGGTCCCACGAGCAGTACTTC. Translating it yields CASSLGGGSHEQYF. This sequence joins TRBV7-2 and TRBJ2-7, with D perhaps TRBD2 (6 bases). This CDR3 comprises 14 residues. Germline V lookup: CDR1 SGHTA, CDR2 FQGNSA. Trimming shortened V by 1 base and J by 5 bases, and 12 bases separated the two germline ends.